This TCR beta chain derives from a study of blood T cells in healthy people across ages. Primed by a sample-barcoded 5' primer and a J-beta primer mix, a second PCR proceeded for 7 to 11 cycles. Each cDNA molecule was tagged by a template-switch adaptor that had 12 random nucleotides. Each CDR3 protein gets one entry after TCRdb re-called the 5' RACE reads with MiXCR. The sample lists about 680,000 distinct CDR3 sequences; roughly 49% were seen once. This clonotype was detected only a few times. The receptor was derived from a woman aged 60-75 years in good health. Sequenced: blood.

CDR3 in amino acids: CAVKGTAYQETQYF. The DNA for the CDR3 is TGTGCCGTTAAGGGAACAGCGTACCAAGAGACCCAGTACTTC. The chain combines TRBV6-6 with TRBJ2-5; D not resolved. The germline V gene encodes CDR1 MNHNY and CDR2 SVGAGI (reference sequence). The length of the CDR3 is 14 residues. Deletions cut 11 bases from V and 0 bases from J, with 16 bases between.